The clone carrying this TCR beta chain came up once. Its antigen is not known. Specified time point: blood 2 weeks post-SBRT. Treatment: 15 Gy SBRT to primary tumor, nephrectomy 4 weeks later. Using immunoSEQ multiplex PCR, the repertoire was profiled, and TCRdb retains in-frame clones only, with some absent. The table has more than 75,000 clones, 65% to 90% seen once. The sample originates from a study of radiation and T cells in renal cell carcinoma. Trimming cost V 9 bases and J 10 bases, with 22 bases left between them. Germline-derived CDR1 and CDR2 are LNHDA and SQIVND (reference sequence). The CDR3 consists of 15 residues. General study findings and limits: In blood, top tumor clones expanded by 2 weeks, shrinking by 4. Without pretreatment biopsies, baseline tumor clonotype presence was undetermined.

The material was blood, obtained from a patient whose treatment included radiotherapy and nephrectomy. The receptor was derived from a woman between 50 and 59 years old with renal cell carcinoma. V is TRBV19 and J is TRBJ1-6; D is possibly TRBD1 (5 bases). CDR3 region: CASRSGDGIRSPLHF. Written as DNA, the CDR3 is TGTGCCAGCCGCTCCGGGGACGGGATCAGGTCACCCCTCCACTTT.